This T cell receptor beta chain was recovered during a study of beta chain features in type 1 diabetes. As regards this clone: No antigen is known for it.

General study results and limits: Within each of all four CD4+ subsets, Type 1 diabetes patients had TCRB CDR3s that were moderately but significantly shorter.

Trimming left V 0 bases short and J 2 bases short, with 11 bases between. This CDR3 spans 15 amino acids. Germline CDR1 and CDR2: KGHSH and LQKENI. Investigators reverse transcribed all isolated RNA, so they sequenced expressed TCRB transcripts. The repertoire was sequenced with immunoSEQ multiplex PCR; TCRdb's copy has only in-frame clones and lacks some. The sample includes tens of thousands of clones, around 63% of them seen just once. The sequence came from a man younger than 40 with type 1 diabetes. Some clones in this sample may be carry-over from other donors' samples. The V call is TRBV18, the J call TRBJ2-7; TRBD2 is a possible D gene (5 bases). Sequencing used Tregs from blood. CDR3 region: CASSPPTGSPYEQYF. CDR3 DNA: TGTGCCAGCTCACCACCCACGGGGAGTCCCTACGAGCAGTACTTC.